The entry that follows covers one T cell receptor beta chain sequence. This clone is a singleton in its sample. What antigen it recognizes has not been identified. Per-nucleotide qualities are absent, and no much larger clonotype sits a single base away. Per the publication, the time point label means: baseline before first vaccination. Samples from vaccinated people were obtained from the UK trials COV001 and COV002, which included a single-blind randomized controlled phase 2/3 trial of AZD1222 (ChAdOx1 nCoV-19) in healthy adults. Trial participant PBMC samples were collected at day 0 and day 28 after the second dose for TCRbeta chain sequencing. These data originate in a study of T cell responses to AZD1222 COVID-19 vaccine (TCRdb year 2021). Background for the entire study: AZD1222 recipients given second doses at about 4 weeks or at about 12 weeks were pooled, since spike-specific TCR depth and breadth were not found to differ between the two schedules. TCR sequencing covered 230 or so trial participants: 207 given two doses of AZD1222 and 26 given two doses of MenACWY control vaccine. Trial participants were enrolled by age into subgroups of 18-55, 56-69 and 70-plus years, and about 150, 27 and 61 TCR-sequenced participants, respectively, were included in these subgroups. Study-level results and caveats: Participants were mostly white British, with more females than males. The authors suggested clonal diversity may have been underestimated. Conclusions about previously exposed vaccinees were limited because only a handful of AZD1222 recipients were SARS-CoV-2 seropositive at baseline. Vaccine-associated CD4 TCRs spanned the whole spike protein, with dominant responses in regions 160-218 and 743-854. Nearly half of unique spike-specific TCRs reportedly recognized epitopes outside regions mutated in the B.1.351 and B.1.1.7 variants. The 56-69-year group was small, and its depth increase did not reach significance, likely because of low power. Because no day 14 peak-response samples were available, the repertoires could be characterized only after the peak T cell response. A significant rise in spike-specific TCR breadth and depth was observed after two AZD1222 doses relative to day 0 and relative to MenACWY recipients.

A distance of 12 bases separates the germline ends of V and J, which lose 5 bases and 4 bases respectively. CDR1 and CDR2 were assigned from the germline V gene as MGHDK and SYGVNS. Its CDR3 holds 14 amino acids, cysteine through phenylalanine. The kept DNA is CDR3 alone, 42 bases in frame from the first base. The CDR3 regions of human TCRbeta chains were analyzed by immunosequencing. On the authors' methods: TCRs in the repertoires were compared against a reference library of SARS-CoV-2-specific TCRs that had been generated with the MIRA antigen-specificity platform. Breadth was defined as the fraction of unique TCRs that were SARS-CoV-2-associated. Depth was defined as the fraction of total T cells that were SARS-CoV-2-associated. Each spike-specific TCR was assigned to its reactive spike region and to a CD4 or CD8 class using the MIRA data. Log10-transformed breadth and depth values were compared by one-way ANOVA with Sidak's multiple comparisons tests. This is the immuneACCESS table as TCRdb keeps it, with only in-frame sequences that have V and J called. A part of the clones is gone; compared with another copy, unresolved V genes explain less than half, and the rest is unexplained. For V, J and clone size, that table is used; D and trimming come from the DNA. Across this sample there are more than 50,000 clones, with nearly 90% seen only once. The ten biggest clones cover about 3.9% of the sample.

The sequences come from peripheral blood, collected on day 0 of AZD1222 vaccination. The receptor was isolated from an adult in good health. Recombination connected TRBV25-1 to TRBJ1-3, with a weak D call of TRBD1 (5 bases match). The base sequence is TGTGCCAGCAGTCCCTCAGGGTACGGAAACACCATATATTTT. This sequence encodes CASSPSGYGNTIYF. Reference TRBV25-1 and TRBJ1-3 proteins supply the regions before and after the CDR3; the full variable domain is: EADIYQTPRYLVIGTGKKITLECSQTMGHDKMYWYQQDPGMELHLIHYSYGVNSTEKGDLSSESTVSRIRTEHFPLTLESARPSHTSQYLCASSPSGYGNTIYFGEGSWLTVV.